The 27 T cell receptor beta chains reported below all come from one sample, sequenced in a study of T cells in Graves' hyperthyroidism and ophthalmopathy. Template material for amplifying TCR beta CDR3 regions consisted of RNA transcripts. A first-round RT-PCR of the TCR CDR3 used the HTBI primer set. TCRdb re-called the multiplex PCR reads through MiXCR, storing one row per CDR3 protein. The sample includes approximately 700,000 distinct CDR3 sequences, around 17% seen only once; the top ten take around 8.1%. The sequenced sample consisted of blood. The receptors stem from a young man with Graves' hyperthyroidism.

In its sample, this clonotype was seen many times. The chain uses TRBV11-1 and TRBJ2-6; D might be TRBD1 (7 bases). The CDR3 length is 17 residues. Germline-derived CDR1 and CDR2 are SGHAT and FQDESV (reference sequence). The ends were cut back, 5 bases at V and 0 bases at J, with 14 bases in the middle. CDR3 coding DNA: TGTGCCAGCAGCATCCCAGGGGGGAACTCTGGGGCCAACGTCCTGACTTTC. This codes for CASSIPGGNSGANVLTF.

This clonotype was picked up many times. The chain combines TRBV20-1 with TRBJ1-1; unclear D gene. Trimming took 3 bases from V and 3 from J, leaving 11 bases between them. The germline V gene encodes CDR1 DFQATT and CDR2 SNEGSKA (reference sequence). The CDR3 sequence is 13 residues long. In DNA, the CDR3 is TGCAGTGCTAGCAAGGGCGCGGACACTGAAGCTTTCTTT. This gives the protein CSASKGADTEAFF.

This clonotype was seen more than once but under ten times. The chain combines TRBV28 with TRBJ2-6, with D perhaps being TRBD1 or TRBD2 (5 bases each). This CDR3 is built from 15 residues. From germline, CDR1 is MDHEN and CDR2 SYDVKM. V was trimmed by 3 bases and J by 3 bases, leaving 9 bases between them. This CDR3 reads CASSFLGVGANVLTF. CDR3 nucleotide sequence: TGTGCCAGCAGTTTTTTGGGGGTTGGGGCCAACGTCCTGACTTTC.

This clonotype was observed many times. The CDR3 DNA follows: TGTGCCAGCAGTGGATCCAGCCGGGGCCTCACAGATACGCAGTATTTT. As protein: CASSGSSRGLTDTQYF. This chain joins TRBV28 and TRBJ2-3; tentatively, D is TRBD1 or TRBD2 (5 bases each). The germline V gene encodes CDR1 MDHEN and CDR2 SYDVKM. The CDR3 loop spans 16 amino acids. V was pared by 5 bases and J by 2 bases, with 17 bases between. The full variable domain, with the rest looked up from reference TRBV28 and TRBJ2-3, is DVKVTQSSRYLVKRTGEKVFLECVQDMDHENMFWYRQDPGLGLRLIYFSYDVKMKEKGDIPEGYSVSREKKERFSLILESASTNQTSMYLCASSGSSRGLTDTQYFGPGTRLTVL.

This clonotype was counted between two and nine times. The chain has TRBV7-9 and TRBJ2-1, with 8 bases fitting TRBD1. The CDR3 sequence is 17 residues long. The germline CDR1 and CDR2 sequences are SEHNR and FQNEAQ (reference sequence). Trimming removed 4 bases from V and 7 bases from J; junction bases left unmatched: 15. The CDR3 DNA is TGTGCCAGCAGCTCGACAGGGGAAACAACGAGAGGGAATGAGCAGTTCTTC. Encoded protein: CASSSTGETTRGNEQFF.

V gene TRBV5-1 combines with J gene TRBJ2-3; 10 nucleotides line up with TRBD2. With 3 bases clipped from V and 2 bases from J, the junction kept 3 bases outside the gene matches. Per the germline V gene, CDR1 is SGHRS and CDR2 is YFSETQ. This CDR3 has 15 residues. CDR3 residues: CASSWSGRATDTQYF. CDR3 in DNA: TGCGCCAGCAGCTGGAGCGGGAGGGCCACAGATACGCAGTATTTT. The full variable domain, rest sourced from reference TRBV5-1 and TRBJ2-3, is KAGVTQTPRYLIKTRGQQVTLSCSPISGHRSVSWYQQTPGQGLQFLFEYFSETQRNKGNFPGRFSGRQFSNSRSEMNVSTLELGDSALYLCASSWSGRATDTQYFGPGTRLTVL.

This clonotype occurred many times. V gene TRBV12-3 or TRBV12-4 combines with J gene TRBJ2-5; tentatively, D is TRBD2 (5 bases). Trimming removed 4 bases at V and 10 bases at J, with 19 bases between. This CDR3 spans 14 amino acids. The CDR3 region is CASSWPAAGGVQYF. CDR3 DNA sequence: TGTGCCAGCAGTTGGCCGGCGGCGGGTGGGGTCCAGTACTTC.

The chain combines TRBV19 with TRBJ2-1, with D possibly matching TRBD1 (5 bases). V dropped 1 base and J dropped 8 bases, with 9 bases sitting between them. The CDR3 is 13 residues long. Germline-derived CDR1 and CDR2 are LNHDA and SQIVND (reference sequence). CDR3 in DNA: TGTGCCAGTAGTATAGGGGGCTGGGATGAGCAGTTCTTC. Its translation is CASSIGGWDEQFF.

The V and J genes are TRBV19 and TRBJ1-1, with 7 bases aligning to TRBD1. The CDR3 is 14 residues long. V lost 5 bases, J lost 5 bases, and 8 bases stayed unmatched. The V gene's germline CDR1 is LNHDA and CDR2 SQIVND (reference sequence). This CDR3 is CASSRTGRGTEAFF. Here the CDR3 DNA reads TGTGCCAGTAGTCGGACAGGAAGAGGGACTGAAGCTTTCTTT.

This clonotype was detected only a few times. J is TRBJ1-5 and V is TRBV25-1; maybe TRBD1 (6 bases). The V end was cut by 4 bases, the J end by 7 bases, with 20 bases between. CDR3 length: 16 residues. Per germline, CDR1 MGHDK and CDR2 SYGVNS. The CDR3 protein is CASSASRGALSQPQHF. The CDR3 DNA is TGTGCCAGCAGTGCCTCGAGGGGGGCTTTGTCCCAGCCCCAGCATTTT.

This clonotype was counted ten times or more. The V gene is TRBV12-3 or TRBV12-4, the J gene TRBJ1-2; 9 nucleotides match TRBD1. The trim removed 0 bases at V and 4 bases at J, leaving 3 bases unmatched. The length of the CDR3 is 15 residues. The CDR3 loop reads CASSLATGGLYGYTF. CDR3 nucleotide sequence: TGTGCCAGCAGTTTAGCGACAGGGGGGCTCTATGGCTACACCTTC.

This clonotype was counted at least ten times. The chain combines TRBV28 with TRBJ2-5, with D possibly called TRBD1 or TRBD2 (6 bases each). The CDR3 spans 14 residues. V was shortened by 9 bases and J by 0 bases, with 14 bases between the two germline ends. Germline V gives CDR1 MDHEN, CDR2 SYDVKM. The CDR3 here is CASVGGPYQETQYF. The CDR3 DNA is TGTGCCAGTGTCGGGGGCCCCTACCAAGAGACCCAGTACTTC.

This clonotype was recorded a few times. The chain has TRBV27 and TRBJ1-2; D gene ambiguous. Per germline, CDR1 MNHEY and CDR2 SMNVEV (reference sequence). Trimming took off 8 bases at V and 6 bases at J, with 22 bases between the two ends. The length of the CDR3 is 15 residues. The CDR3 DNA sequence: TGTGCCAGCTCACCCCGAAGGCCCAGCGAGGATGGCTACACCTTC. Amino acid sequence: CASSPRRPSEDGYTF.

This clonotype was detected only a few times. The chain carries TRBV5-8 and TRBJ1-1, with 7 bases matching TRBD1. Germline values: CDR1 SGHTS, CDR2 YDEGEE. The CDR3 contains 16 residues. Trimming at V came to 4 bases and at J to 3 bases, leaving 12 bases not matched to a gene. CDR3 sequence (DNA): TGTGCCAGCAGCGCCTCCTCCAGGGGGTGGTACACTGAAGCTTTCTTT. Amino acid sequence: CASSASSRGWYTEAFF.

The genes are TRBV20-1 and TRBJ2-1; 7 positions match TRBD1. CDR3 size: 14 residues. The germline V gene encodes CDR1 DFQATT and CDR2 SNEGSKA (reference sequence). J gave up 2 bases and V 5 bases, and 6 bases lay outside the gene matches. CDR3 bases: TGCAGTGCTGGGACAGCGCCCACCTACAATGAGCAGTTCTTC. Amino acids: CSAGTAPTYNEQFF.

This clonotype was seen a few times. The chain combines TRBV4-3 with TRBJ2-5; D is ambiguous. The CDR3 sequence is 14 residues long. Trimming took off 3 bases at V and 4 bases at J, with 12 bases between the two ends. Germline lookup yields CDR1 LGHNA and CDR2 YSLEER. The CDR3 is CASSHPSNPETQYF. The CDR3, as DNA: TGCGCCAGCAGCCACCCCAGTAACCCAGAGACCCAGTACTTC.

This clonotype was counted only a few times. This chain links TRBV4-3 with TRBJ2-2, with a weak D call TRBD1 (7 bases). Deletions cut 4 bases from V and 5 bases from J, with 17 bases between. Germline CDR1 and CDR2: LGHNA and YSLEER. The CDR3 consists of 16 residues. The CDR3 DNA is TGCGCCAGCAGCCCCAGGGGGGCGCAAGGAACCGGGGAGCTGTTTTTT. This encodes CASSPRGAQGTGELFF.

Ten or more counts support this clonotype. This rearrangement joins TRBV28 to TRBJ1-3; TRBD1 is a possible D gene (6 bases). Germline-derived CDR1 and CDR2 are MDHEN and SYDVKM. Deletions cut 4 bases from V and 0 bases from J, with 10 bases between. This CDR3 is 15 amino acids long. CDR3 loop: CASSSVQGSGNTIYF. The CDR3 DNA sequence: TGTGCCAGCAGTTCGGTACAGGGCTCTGGAAACACCATATATTTT.

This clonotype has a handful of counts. This chain's CDR3 is CASSAHGQGSGANVLTF. CDR3 in DNA: TGTGCCAGCAGCGCCCATGGACAGGGGTCAGGGGCCAACGTCCTGACTTTC. The chain uses TRBV9 and TRBJ2-6; TRBD1 agrees at 9 bases. Trimming removed 3 bases from V and 4 bases from J; junction bases left unmatched: 8. Germline V CDR1 and CDR2: SGDLS, YYNGEE. This CDR3 has 17 residues.

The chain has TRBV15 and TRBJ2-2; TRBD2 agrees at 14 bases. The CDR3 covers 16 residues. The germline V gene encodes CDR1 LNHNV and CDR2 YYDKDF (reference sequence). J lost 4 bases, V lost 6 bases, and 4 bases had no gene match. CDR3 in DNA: TGTGCCACCAGGACTAGCGGGAGGGCCGGCACCGGGGAGCTGTTTTTT. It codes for CATRTSGRAGTGELFF.

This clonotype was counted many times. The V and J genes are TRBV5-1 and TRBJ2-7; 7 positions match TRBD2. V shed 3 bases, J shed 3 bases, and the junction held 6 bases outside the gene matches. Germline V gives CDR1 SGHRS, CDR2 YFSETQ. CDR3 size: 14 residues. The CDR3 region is CASSWTSQGYEQYF. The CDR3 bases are TGCGCCAGCAGCTGGACTAGTCAAGGCTACGAGCAGTACTTC.

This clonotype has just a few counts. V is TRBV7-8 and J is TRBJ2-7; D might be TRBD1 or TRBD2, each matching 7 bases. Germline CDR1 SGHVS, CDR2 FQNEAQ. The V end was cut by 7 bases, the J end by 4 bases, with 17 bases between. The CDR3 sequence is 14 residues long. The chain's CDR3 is CASNRGGGLYEQYF. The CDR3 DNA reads TGTGCCAGCAATCGGGGAGGGGGCCTTTACGAGCAGTACTTC.

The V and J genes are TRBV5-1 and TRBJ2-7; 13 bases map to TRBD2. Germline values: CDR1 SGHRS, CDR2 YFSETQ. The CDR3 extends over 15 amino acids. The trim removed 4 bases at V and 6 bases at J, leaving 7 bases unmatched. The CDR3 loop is CASSDQGLAGAEQYF. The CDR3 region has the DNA TGCGCCAGCAGCGACCAAGGACTAGCGGGAGCCGAGCAGTACTTC.

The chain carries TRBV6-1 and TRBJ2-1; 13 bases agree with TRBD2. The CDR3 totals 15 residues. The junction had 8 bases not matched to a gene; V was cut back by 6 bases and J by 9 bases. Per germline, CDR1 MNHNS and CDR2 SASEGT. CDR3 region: CASRPPGLAGSEQFF. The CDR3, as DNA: TGTGCCAGCAGGCCACCGGGACTAGCGGGATCTGAGCAGTTCTTC.

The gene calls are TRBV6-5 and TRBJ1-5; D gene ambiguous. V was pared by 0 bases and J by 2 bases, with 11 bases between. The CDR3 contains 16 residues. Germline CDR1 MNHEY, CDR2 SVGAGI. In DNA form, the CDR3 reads TGTGCCAGCAGTTACTCGGCGGGCGGAGGCAATCAGCCCCAGCATTTT. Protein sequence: CASSYSAGGGNQPQHF.

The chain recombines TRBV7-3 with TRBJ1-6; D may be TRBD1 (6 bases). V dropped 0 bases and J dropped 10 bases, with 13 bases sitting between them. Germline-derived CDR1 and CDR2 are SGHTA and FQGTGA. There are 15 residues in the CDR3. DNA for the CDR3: TGTGCCAGCAGCTTAACGGCCAGGGGTCGCTCACCCCTCCACTTT. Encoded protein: CASSLTARGRSPLHF.

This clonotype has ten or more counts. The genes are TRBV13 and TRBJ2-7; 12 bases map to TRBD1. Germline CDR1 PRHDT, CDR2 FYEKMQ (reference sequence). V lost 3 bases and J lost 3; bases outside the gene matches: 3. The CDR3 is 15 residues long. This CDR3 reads CASSFRDRGLYEQYF. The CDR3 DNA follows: TGTGCCAGCAGCTTCCGGGACAGGGGGCTCTACGAGCAGTACTTC.